The present TCR beta chain was sequenced within a study of technical replicates of blood from a handful of donors. This table comes from immunoSEQ multiplex PCR, and its TCRdb copy is limited to in-frame clones, with some not included. Among about 72,000 clones, around 95% were seen once, and the ten largest hold 0.24%. Trimming stripped 3 bases from V and 3 bases from J, with 12 bases between. Germline values: CDR1 MDHEN, CDR2 SYDVKM. This CDR3 spans 15 amino acids. The chain joins TRBV28 to TRBJ1-5; D perhaps matches TRBD1 (6 bases). The sequence came from a human donor in good health. The sequencing input was T cells isolated from PBMCs. CDR3 in DNA: TGTGCCAGCAGTTTCATAATGGGGGCCAATCAGCCCCAGCATTTT. Amino acids: CASSFIMGANQPQHF.